This TCR beta chain emerged from a study of T cell responses to AZD1222 COVID-19 vaccine. Study-wide results and limits: Dominant CD4 TCR responses targeted spike regions 160-218 and 743-854. Donors were largely white British and mainly female; clonal diversity was possibly underestimated.

Measured with immunoSEQ multiplex PCR; TCRdb has only the in-frame clones, and not every one. This table holds 110,000 to 150,000 clones, 80% to 90% found once. With respect to this clone: Its matching antigen is unknown.

The CDR3 consists of 14 residues. CDR1 and CDR2 (germline): SGHAT, FQNNGV. Trimming took 5 bases from V and 7 from J; bases not matched to a gene: 7. The chain is built from TRBV11-2 and TRBJ1-5; 8 bases line up with TRBD1. The receptor was isolated from an adult in good health. Sequenced here: peripheral blood, sampled on day 0 of AZD1222 vaccination. The CDR3 DNA sequence: TGTGCCAGCAGCCCTGACAGGGGAAAGCAGCCCCAGCATTTT. Residues: CASSPDRGKQPQHF.